Following are 32 T cell receptor beta chains from one sample sequenced in a study of long-term antiretroviral therapy in people with HIV. Version v3.0 of the immunoSEQ assay was performed at survey level. This table comes from immunoSEQ multiplex PCR, and its TCRdb copy is limited to in-frame clones, with some not included. The repertoire holds tens of thousands of clones, with around 74% as singletons. The input for sequencing was unsorted PBMCs, taken 3 years after starting antiretroviral therapy. Every receptor here comes from a man aged 45 to 65 with HIV.

The V call is TRBV28, the J call TRBJ2-2; no clear D. The CDR3 is 13 residues long. Between the trimmed V and J ends, which lost 3 bases and 2 bases, there was a span of 4 bases. In germline, CDR1 is MDHEN, CDR2 SYDVKM. Here the CDR3 DNA reads TGTGCCAGCAGTTTTTCTAACACCGGGGAGCTGTTTTTT. It translates to CASSFSNTGELFF.

The CDR3 protein is CASSFGGTGANTEAFF. DNA of the CDR3: TGTGCCAGCAGTTTCGGCGGAACTGGGGCGAACACTGAAGCTTTCTTT. The chain links TRBV6-6 to TRBJ1-1; a weak D match, TRBD1 (5 bases). V lost 4 bases and J lost 1, with 16 bases in between. Germline V gives CDR1 MNHNY, CDR2 SVGAGI (reference sequence). The CDR3 is 16 residues long.

V usage is TRBV11-2 and J usage is TRBJ1-6, with 8 positions matching TRBD1. Germline CDR1 and CDR2: SGHAT and FQNNGV. This CDR3 is 14 amino acids long. V lost 4 bases to trimming and J lost 10 bases; unmatched junction nucleotides: 6. CDR3: CASSSGQGQSPLHF. The CDR3 DNA reads TGTGCCAGCAGCTCCGGACAGGGCCAGTCACCCCTCCACTTT.

In its sample, this clone was seen a few times. V gene TRBV7-2 combines with J gene TRBJ2-1; the D is unclear. With 8 bases removed from V and 9 bases from J, the gap between germline ends came to 11 bases. Germline values: CDR1 SGHTA, CDR2 FQGNSA. CDR3 length: 11 amino acids. The CDR3 protein is CASGTVTEQFF. The CDR3 coding sequence is TGTGCCAGCGGTACCGTCACTGAGCAGTTCTTC.

The chain recombines TRBV2 with TRBJ2-5; D may be TRBD2 (6 bases). The CDR3 runs to 13 residues. CDR1 and CDR2 (germline): SNHLY, FYNNEI. V was clipped by 8 bases and J by 5 bases, with 15 bases between them. The CDR3 spells CASSRSGRETQYF. As DNA, the CDR3 is TGTGCCAGCTCCCGAAGCGGGCGGGAGACCCAGTACTTC.

This clone was seen only once. This rearrangement joins TRBV12-5 to TRBJ2-7; D tentatively fits TRBD1 or TRBD2 (5 bases each). This CDR3 is built from 16 residues. Germline V lookup: CDR1 LGHNT, CDR2 FRNRAP. V was cut by 2 bases and J by 5 bases, with 19 bases left in between. For the CDR3, the DNA is TGTGCTAGTGGTTTGTATCTTGGGACCCAACTGCACGAGCAGTACTTC. Translated: CASGLYLGTQLHEQYF. Supplemented by reference TRBV12-5 and TRBJ2-7, the full variable domain reads DARVTQTPRHKVTEMGQEVTMRCQPILGHNTVFWYRQTMMQGLELLAYFRNRAPLDDSGMPKDRFSAEMPDATLATLKIQPSEPRDSAVYFCASGLYLGTQLHEQYFGPGTRLTVT.

The CDR3 DNA reads as TGTGCCAGCAGCTTTTATCGCTACGGTGAGCAGTTCTTC. Translating gives CASSFYRYGEQFF. This sequence joins TRBV13 and TRBJ2-1; the D is unclear. The V gene's germline CDR1 is PRHDT and CDR2 FYEKMQ (reference sequence). V was cut by 3 bases and J by 9 bases, with 12 bases left in between. The CDR3 runs to 13 residues.

The J gene is TRBJ2-7, the V gene TRBV5-1, with D perhaps matching TRBD1 (6 bases). Germline V gene sequence: CDR1 SGHRS, CDR2 YFSETQ. This CDR3 spans 16 amino acids. V was trimmed by 4 bases and J by 5 bases, leaving 22 bases between them. CDR3 residues: CASSPITGQGADEQYF. Here the CDR3 DNA reads TGCGCCAGCAGCCCGATAACGGGACAAGGGGCTGACGAGCAGTACTTC.

A few counts support this clone. This sequence joins TRBV5-6 and TRBJ2-7; D is uncertain. Trimming took off 0 bases at V and 6 bases at J, with 10 bases between the two ends. Germline V gives CDR1 SGHDT, CDR2 YYEEEE. This CDR3 comprises 13 residues. CDR3 sequence: CASSLVGMGEQYF. CDR3 DNA: TGTGCCAGCAGCTTGGTAGGGATGGGCGAGCAGTACTTC.

Only a few counts were recorded for this clone. This sequence joins TRBV7-3 and TRBJ1-6; tentatively, D is TRBD1 (6 bases). The CDR3 totals 15 residues. Germline values: CDR1 SGHTA, CDR2 FQGTGA. With 8 bases removed from V and 0 bases from J, the gap between germline ends came to 11 bases. For the CDR3, the DNA is TGTGCCAGCGCCCAGGGGACCTCCTATAATTCACCCCTCCACTTT. It translates to CASAQGTSYNSPLHF.

The rearrangement uses TRBV2 and TRBJ2-3; weak D call: TRBD2 (6 bases). The CDR3 covers 15 residues. Deletions cut 3 bases from V and 2 bases from J, with 12 bases between. In germline, CDR1 is SNHLY, CDR2 FYNNEI. This chain's CDR3 is CASSDQERATDTQYF. CDR3 nucleotides: TGTGCCAGCAGTGACCAGGAGCGGGCCACAGATACGCAGTATTTT.

This clone was counted once. The chain recombines TRBV19 with TRBJ2-1; TRBD2 might be the D (6 bases). This CDR3 has 14 amino acids. The V end was cut by 6 bases, the J end by 6 bases, with 15 bases between. Germline V gene data show CDR1 as LNHDA and CDR2 as SQIVND (reference sequence). The CDR3: CASSRSSAGNEQFF. In DNA, the CDR3 is TGTGCCAGTAGCCGCTCTAGCGCCGGCAATGAGCAGTTCTTC.

This sequence joins TRBV28 and TRBJ2-7; the match to TRBD2 covers 11 bases. V lost 5 bases, J lost 2 bases, and 5 bases stayed unmatched. The V gene's germline CDR1 is MDHEN and CDR2 SYDVKM. This CDR3 has 15 residues. CDR3 region: CASSILAGAAYEQYF. As DNA, the CDR3 is TGTGCCAGCAGTATACTAGCGGGAGCCGCCTACGAGCAGTACTTC.

The chain carries TRBV10-3 and TRBJ1-5; 7 bases match TRBD1. Germline-derived CDR1 and CDR2 are ENHRY and SYGVKD. Trimming removed 3 bases from V and 6 bases from J; junction bases left unmatched: 8. CDR3 size: 15 residues. In DNA form, the CDR3 reads TGTGCCATCAGTGAAGGGACAGTTCGAATTCAGCCCCAGCATTTT. Encoded protein: CAISEGTVRIQPQHF.

The chain has TRBV5-6 and TRBJ2-2; tentative D call: TRBD1 (6 bases). The CDR3 has 13 amino acids. V was cut by 3 bases and J by 5 bases, with 8 bases left in between. Germline CDR1 and CDR2: SGHDT and YYEEEE. The CDR3 nucleotides are TGTGCCAGCAGCTGGGGGCGGACCGGGGAGCTGTTTTTT. It specifies CASSWGRTGELFF.

The rearrangement links TRBV25-1 to TRBJ1-2, with D possibly matching TRBD1 (5 bases). The CDR3 extends over 16 amino acids. Germline CDR1 is MGHDK and CDR2 is SYGVNS. V gave up 3 bases and J gave up 0 bases, with 14 bases separating them. The CDR3 bases are TGTGCCAGCAGTGACCCCACGAGGGGCGCTAACTATGGCTACACCTTC. As protein: CASSDPTRGANYGYTF.

The rearrangement uses TRBV15 and TRBJ2-7; no clear D. V was pared by 1 base and J by 7 bases, with 5 bases between. The CDR3 extends over 11 amino acids. CDR1 and CDR2 from the germline V gene are LNHNV and YYDKDF (reference sequence). As DNA, the CDR3 is TGTGCCACCAGCAGAGCTCTAGAGCAGTACTTC. Its translation is CATSRALEQYF.

V gene TRBV2 combines with J gene TRBJ1-1; TRBD1 is a possible D gene (5 bases). CDR1 and CDR2 (germline): SNHLY, FYNNEI. This CDR3 region has 12 residues. Trimming took 6 bases from V and 7 from J, leaving 12 bases between them. The CDR3 is CASRGDPVEAFF. The CDR3 DNA sequence: TGTGCCAGCAGAGGGGACCCAGTTGAAGCTTTCTTT.

The V call is TRBV19, the J call TRBJ2-7, with 8 bases matching TRBD1. The length of the CDR3 is 14 residues. The V and J ends lost 5 bases and 7 bases, in that order; junction bases with no gene match: 10. Germline values: CDR1 LNHDA, CDR2 SQIVND (reference sequence). For the CDR3, the DNA is TGTGCCAGTAGTGCCTGGGACAGGTTAGGGGAGCAGTACTTC. Encoded protein: CASSAWDRLGEQYF.

The chain joins TRBV11-3 to TRBJ2-3; D is perhaps TRBD2 (6 bases). Between the trimmed V and J ends, which lost 5 bases and 5 bases, there was a span of 11 bases. CDR1 and CDR2 (germline): SGHNT, YENEEA. CDR3 length: 13 residues. In DNA, the CDR3 is TGTGCCAGCAGCCCCTCCGGGGGAGATACGCAGTATTTT. The encoded protein is CASSPSGGDTQYF.

V gene TRBV5-6 combines with J gene TRBJ1-6, with TRBD1 as a possible D gene (5 bases). The CDR3 runs to 14 residues. Trimming took off 4 bases at V and 9 bases at J, with 14 bases between the two ends. Germline V CDR1 and CDR2: SGHDT, YYEEEE. The CDR3 DNA sequence: TGTGCCAGCAGCCAGGGACGGTTTACTTCACCCCTCCACTTT. It is translated as CASSQGRFTSPLHF.

CDR3 in DNA: TGTGCCAGCAGCGTTCGGGGGTTCATGAACACTGAAGCTTTCTTT. Translated: CASSVRGFMNTEAFF. The rearrangement uses TRBV11-1 and TRBJ1-1; possible D gene TRBD1, 5 bases. Germline lookup yields CDR1 SGHAT and CDR2 FQDESV (reference sequence). Trimming took off 5 bases at V and 0 bases at J, with 13 bases between the two ends. The CDR3 sequence is 15 residues long.

In its sample, this clone was seen a few times. Other DNA sequences within the sample encode an identical CDR3. The gene calls are TRBV7-2 and TRBJ2-7; TRBD2 aligns across 14 bases. CDR3 length: 14 amino acids. Germline V lookup: CDR1 SGHTA, CDR2 FQGNSA. The ends lost 4 bases at V and 6 bases at J; junction bases unmatched: 2. This CDR3 is CASSSGLAGGEQYF. The CDR3 DNA reads as TGTGCCAGCAGCTCCGGACTAGCGGGAGGCGAGCAGTACTTC. The full variable domain, in which reference TRBV7-2 and TRBJ2-7 provide the parts outside the CDR3, is GAGVSQSPSNKVTEKGKDVELRCDPISGHTALYWYRQSLGQGLEFLIYFQGNSAPDKSGLPSDRFSAERTGGSVSTLTIQRTQQEDSAVYLCASSSGLAGGEQYFGPGTRLTVT.

The chain has TRBV11-2 and TRBJ1-2; D remains ambiguous. Germline CDR1 is SGHAT and CDR2 is FQNNGV. The CDR3 consists of 15 residues. Trimming shortened V by 0 bases and J by 4 bases, and 12 bases separated the two germline ends. For the CDR3, the DNA is TGTGCCAGCAGCTTAGAGGGGAGGCTAGGCTATGGCTACACCTTC. Translated: CASSLEGRLGYGYTF.

The chain uses TRBV18 and TRBJ2-7, with a possible D match to TRBD2 (6 bases). Germline V lookup: CDR1 KGHSH, CDR2 LQKENI. V was clipped by 0 bases and J by 2 bases, with 8 bases between them. The CDR3 is 14 residues long. The CDR3 nucleotides are TGTGCCAGCTCACCACCGAGGACTACCTACGAGCAGTACTTC. This codes for CASSPPRTTYEQYF. Full variable domain (missing parts from reference TRBV18 and TRBJ2-7): NAGVMQNPRHLVRRRGQEARLRCSPMKGHSHVYWYRQLPEEGLKFMVYLQKENIIDESGMPKERFSAEFPKEGPSILRIQQVVRGDSAAYFCASSPPRTTYEQYFGPGTRLTVT.

The chain uses TRBV6-5 and TRBJ2-3; tentatively, D is TRBD1 or TRBD2 (5 bases each). Trimming pared 6 bases from V and 0 bases from J, leaving 10 bases between. This CDR3 is built from 14 residues. The V gene's germline CDR1 is MNHEY and CDR2 SVGAGI. The CDR3 DNA reads as TGTGCCAGCAGCCGGGACCGTAGCACAGATACGCAGTATTTT. Its protein is CASSRDRSTDTQYF.

CDR3 in DNA: TGTGCCAGCAGTCTCAGGGGGACCAACACTGAAGCTTTCTTT. It yields the protein CASSLRGTNTEAFF. This chain connects TRBV6-5 to TRBJ1-1; 7 bases align to TRBD1. Germline loops: CDR1 MNHEY, CDR2 SVGAGI. The CDR3 has 14 amino acids. The trim removed 5 bases at V and 2 bases at J, leaving 5 bases unmatched.

J is TRBJ2-3 and V is TRBV5-6; 10 bases are a match to TRBD2. J gave up 1 base and V 5 bases, and 4 bases lay outside the gene matches. The CDR3 has 15 amino acids. CDR1 is SGHDT and CDR2 is YYEEEE in the germline V gene. CDR3 nucleotides: TGTGCCAGCAGTGGACTAGCGGCCCGCACAGATACGCAGTATTTT. Encoded protein: CASSGLAARTDTQYF.

The V gene is TRBV5-5, the J gene TRBJ1-6; D is ambiguous. Deletions cut 1 base from V and 3 bases from J, with 14 bases between. The germline gives CDR1 SGHKS, CDR2 YYEKEE (reference sequence). The CDR3 contains 17 residues. The CDR3 is CASSLSPQYYYNSPLHF. DNA of the CDR3: TGTGCCAGCAGCTTGAGTCCTCAATACTACTATAATTCACCCCTCCACTTT.

This clone was recorded a few times. The chain combines TRBV9 with TRBJ2-7; D could derive from TRBD1 or TRBD2 (5 bases each). Germline values: CDR1 SGDLS, CDR2 YYNGEE. V lost 2 bases and J lost 0, with 12 bases in between. There are 15 residues in the CDR3. CDR3 nucleotide sequence: TGTGCCAGCAGCGTGGGGGACGTAAGCTCCTACGAGCAGTACTTC. This codes for CASSVGDVSSYEQYF.

J is TRBJ2-7 and V is TRBV21-1; the table's D call of TRBD1 was not tested on the DNA. TRBV21-1 is a listed pseudogene. CDR3 length: 15 amino acids. The CDR3 reads CASSKRGQGIHEQYF. The CDR3 DNA sequence: TGTGCCAGCAGCAAAAGGGGACAGGGAATCCACGAGCAGTACTTC.

The chain joins TRBV4-3 to TRBJ2-7; 10 bases are a match to TRBD2. The CDR3 covers 18 residues. The V segment lost 0 bases and the J segment 0 bases; nucleotides outside the gene matches: 8. CDR1 and CDR2 (germline): LGHNA, YSLEER. CDR3 amino acids: CASSQEPQAGGSSYEQYF. CDR3 DNA: TGCGCCAGCAGCCAAGAACCTCAAGCGGGGGGGAGCTCCTACGAGCAGTACTTC.